The clone carrying this T cell receptor (beta chain) has just one count. PCR employed 60 Vbeta and 13 Jbeta primers. The repertoire was sequenced with immunoSEQ multiplex PCR; TCRdb's copy has only in-frame clones and lacks some. The data contain 80,000 or so clones, around 80% of them singletons. This entry belongs to a study of cytomegalovirus exposure and HLA in healthy donors. V lost 6 bases to trimming and J lost 1 base, with 28 bases between them. This CDR3 is 20 amino acids long. CDR1 is MDHEN, CDR2 SYDVKM, per germline. The receptor comes from a man aged 50 or older in good health and CMV-seropositive. This sequence joins TRBV28 and TRBJ1-5, with D possibly being TRBD1 (6 bases). Sequencing was done on a sample of PBMCs. The CDR3 loop is CASRRDFRGTSSESNQPQHF. CDR3 nucleotides: TGTGCCAGCAGGCGTGACTTCAGGGGCACCTCATCTGAGAGCAATCAGCCCCAGCATTTT.